A selection of T cell receptor beta chains follows, all from one sample in a study of shared clonotypes between healthy human individuals. The assay was immunoSEQ multiplex PCR, and TCRdb's table has in-frame clones only and misses some. The profile shows some 1,400,000 clones, roughly 95% of them singletons. Sequences were obtained from naive CD4+ T cells sorted from blood. These receptors were obtained from a man aged 30-40 years in good health. The CDR3 runs from the conserved cysteine through the conserved F or W. A D gene is named only where the DNA matches it firmly. A row's size may be missing; if present it is once, few, many or a size class.

v_call: TRBV7-2
j_call: TRBJ1-5
d_call: .
clone_size: .
cdr3_aa: CASSLDTLILPQHF
cdr3_nt: TGTGCCAGCAGCTTAGATACACTGATTTTACCCCAGCATTTT

v_call: TRBV20-1
j_call: TRBJ1-5
d_call: .
clone_size: once
cdr3_aa: CSARKDQPQHF
cdr3_nt: TGCAGTGCTAGGAAAGATCAGCCCCAGCATTTT

v_call: TRBV7-9
j_call: TRBJ2-3
d_call: TRBD2
clone_size: .
cdr3_aa: CASRKPGTSVLDTQYF
cdr3_nt: TGTGCCAGCCGCAAGCCCGGGACTAGCGTCTTAGATACGCAGTATTTT

v_call: TRBV12-5
j_call: TRBJ2-4
d_call: .
clone_size: .
cdr3_aa: CASGGGRPKNIQYF
cdr3_nt: TGTGCTAGTGGTGGGGGTCGTCCCAAAAACATTCAGTACTTC

v_call: TRBV4-2
j_call: TRBJ2-7
d_call: TRBD2
clone_size: .
cdr3_aa: CASSQREGIGEQYF
cdr3_nt: TGTGCCAGCAGCCAGCGGGAGGGCATCGGCGAGCAGTACTTC

v_call: TRBV30
j_call: TRBJ2-7
d_call: TRBD2
clone_size: .
cdr3_aa: CAWRGGRVYEQYF
cdr3_nt: TGTGCCTGGAGGGGCGGGAGGGTATACGAGCAGTACTTC

v_call: TRBV5-1
j_call: TRBJ2-2
d_call: .
clone_size: .
cdr3_aa: CASSLPSLNTGELFF
cdr3_nt: TGCGCCAGCAGCTTGCCTAGCTTGAACACCGGGGAGCTGTTTTTT

v_call: TRBV5-1
j_call: TRBJ2-3
d_call: .
clone_size: .
cdr3_aa: CASSSTRPGDTQYF
cdr3_nt: TGCGCCAGCAGCTCGACTAGGCCCGGAGATACGCAGTATTTT

v_call: TRBV5-8
j_call: TRBJ2-1
d_call: .
clone_size: .
cdr3_aa: CASSLGSRGYEQFF
cdr3_nt: TGTGCCAGCAGCTTGGGAAGTAGGGGTTATGAGCAGTTCTTC

v_call: TRBV9
j_call: TRBJ2-3
d_call: .
clone_size: few
cdr3_aa: CASSVGRVAPDTQYF
cdr3_nt: TGTGCCAGCAGCGTGGGGCGGGTAGCCCCAGATACGCAGTATTTT

v_call: TRBV5-1
j_call: TRBJ2-2
d_call: .
clone_size: .
cdr3_aa: CASSLTGRELFF
cdr3_nt: TGCGCCAGCAGCTTAACAGGGCGGGAGCTGTTTTTT

v_call: TRBV2
j_call: TRBJ2-7
d_call: .
clone_size: .
cdr3_aa: CASTRDGTYEQYF
cdr3_nt: TGTGCCAGCACCAGGGACGGAACCTACGAGCAGTACTTC

v_call: TRBV4-2
j_call: TRBJ2-1
d_call: .
clone_size: .
cdr3_aa: CASSHEGRRNEQFF
cdr3_nt: TGTGCCAGCAGCCATGAAGGGAGACGGAATGAGCAGTTCTTC